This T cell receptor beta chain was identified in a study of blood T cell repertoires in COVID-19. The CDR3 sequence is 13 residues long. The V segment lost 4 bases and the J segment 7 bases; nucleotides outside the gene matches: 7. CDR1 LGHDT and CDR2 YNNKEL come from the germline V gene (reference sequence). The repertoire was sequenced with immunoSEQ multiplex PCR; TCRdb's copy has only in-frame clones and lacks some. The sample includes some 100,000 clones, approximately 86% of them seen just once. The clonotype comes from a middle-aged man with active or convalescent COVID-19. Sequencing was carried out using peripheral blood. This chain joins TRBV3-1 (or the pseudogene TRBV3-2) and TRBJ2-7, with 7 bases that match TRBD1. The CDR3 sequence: CASSLSQGLEQYF. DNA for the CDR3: TGTGCCAGCAGCCTTTCACAGGGGTTAGAGCAGTACTTC.